This TCR beta chain was captured by sequencing in a study of blood T cell repertoires in COVID-19. J gave up 5 bases and V 1 base, and 10 bases lay outside the gene matches. CDR1 and CDR2 (germline): SGHTA, FQGNSA. The CDR3 is made up of 17 amino acids. This table comes from immunoSEQ multiplex PCR, and its TCRdb copy is limited to in-frame clones, with some not included. The sample records fewer than 350,000 clones, roughly 89% being singletons. This clone was counted once. This chain joins TRBV7-2 and TRBJ2-7, with 11 bases matching TRBD2. The sequenced sample was peripheral blood. The origin of this receptor is a man aged 40-50 years with acute or convalescent COVID-19. The CDR3: CASSLGYLAGGLDEQYF. The CDR3 DNA follows: TGTGCCAGCAGCTTAGGATACCTAGCGGGGGGATTGGACGAGCAGTACTTC.